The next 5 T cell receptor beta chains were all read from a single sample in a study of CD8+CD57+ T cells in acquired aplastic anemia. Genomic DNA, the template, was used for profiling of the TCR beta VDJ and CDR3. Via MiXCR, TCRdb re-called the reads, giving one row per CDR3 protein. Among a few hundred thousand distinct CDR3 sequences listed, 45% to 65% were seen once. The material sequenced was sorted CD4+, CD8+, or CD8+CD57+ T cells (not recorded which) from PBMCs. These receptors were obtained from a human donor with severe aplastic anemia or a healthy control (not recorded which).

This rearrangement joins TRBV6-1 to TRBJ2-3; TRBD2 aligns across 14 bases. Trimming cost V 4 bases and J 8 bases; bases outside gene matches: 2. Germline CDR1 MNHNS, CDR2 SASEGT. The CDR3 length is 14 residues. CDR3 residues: CASSATSGGVTQYF. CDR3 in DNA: TGTGCCAGCAGTGCGACTAGCGGGGGGGTTACGCAGTATTTT.

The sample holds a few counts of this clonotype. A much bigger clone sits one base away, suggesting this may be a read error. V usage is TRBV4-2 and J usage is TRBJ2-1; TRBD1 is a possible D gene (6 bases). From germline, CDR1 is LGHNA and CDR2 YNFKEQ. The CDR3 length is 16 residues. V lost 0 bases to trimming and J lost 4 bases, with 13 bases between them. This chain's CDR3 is CASSQEGHGEYNEQFF. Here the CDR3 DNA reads TGTGCCAGCAGCCAAGAGGGACATGGGGAATACAATGAGCAGTTCTTC.

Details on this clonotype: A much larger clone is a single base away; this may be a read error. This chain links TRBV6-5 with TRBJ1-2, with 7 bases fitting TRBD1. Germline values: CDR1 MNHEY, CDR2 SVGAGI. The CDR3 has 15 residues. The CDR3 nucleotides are TGTGCCAGCAGTCCCCGGGGACAGATAGTCTATGGCTGCACCTTC. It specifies CASSPRGQIVYGCTF.

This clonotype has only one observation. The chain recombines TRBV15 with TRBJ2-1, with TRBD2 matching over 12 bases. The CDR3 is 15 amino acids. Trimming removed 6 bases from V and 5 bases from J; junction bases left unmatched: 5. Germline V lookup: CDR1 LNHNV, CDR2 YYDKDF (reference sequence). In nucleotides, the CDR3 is TGTGCCACCAGGGCAGGACTAGCGGGACACAATGAGCAGTTCTTC. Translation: CATRAGLAGHNEQFF. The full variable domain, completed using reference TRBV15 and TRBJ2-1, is DAMVIQNPRYQVTQFGKPVTLSCSQTLNHNVMYWYQQKSSQAPKLLFHYYDKDFNNEADTPDNFQSRRPNTSFCFLDIRSPGLGDTAMYLCATRAGLAGHNEQFFGPGTRLTVL.

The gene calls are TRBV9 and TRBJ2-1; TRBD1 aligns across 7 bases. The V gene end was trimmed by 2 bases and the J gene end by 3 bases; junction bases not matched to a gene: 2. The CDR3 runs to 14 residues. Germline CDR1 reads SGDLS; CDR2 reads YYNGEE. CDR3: CASSVGTDYNEQFF. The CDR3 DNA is TGTGCCAGCAGCGTCGGGACAGACTACAATGAGCAGTTCTTC. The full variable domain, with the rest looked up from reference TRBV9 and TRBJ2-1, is DSGVTQTPKHLITATGQRVTLRCSPRSGDLSVYWYQQSLDQGLQFLIQYYNGEERAKGNILERFSAQQFPDLHSELNLSSLELGDSALYFCASSVGTDYNEQFFGPGTRLTVL.